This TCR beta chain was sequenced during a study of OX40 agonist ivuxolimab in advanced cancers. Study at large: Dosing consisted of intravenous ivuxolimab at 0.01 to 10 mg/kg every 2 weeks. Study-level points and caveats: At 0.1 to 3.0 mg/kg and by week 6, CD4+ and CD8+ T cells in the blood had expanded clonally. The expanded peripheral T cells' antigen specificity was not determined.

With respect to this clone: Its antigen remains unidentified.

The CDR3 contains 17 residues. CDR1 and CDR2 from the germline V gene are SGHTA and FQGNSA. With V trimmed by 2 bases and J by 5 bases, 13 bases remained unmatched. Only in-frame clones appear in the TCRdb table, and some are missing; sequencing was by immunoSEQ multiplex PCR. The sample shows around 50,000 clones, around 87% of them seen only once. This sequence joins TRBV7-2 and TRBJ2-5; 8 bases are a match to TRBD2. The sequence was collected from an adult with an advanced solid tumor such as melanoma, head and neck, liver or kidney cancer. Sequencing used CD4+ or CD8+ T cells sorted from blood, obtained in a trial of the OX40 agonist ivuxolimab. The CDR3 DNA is TGTGCCAGCAGCTTATTCGGTAGCGGGAAAGCGGGGGAGACCCAGTACTTC. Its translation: CASSLFGSGKAGETQYF.